This T cell receptor beta chain was observed in a study of beta chain features in type 1 diabetes. The authors reverse transcribed all of the isolated RNA, so sequencing captured expressed TCRB transcripts. Data came from immunoSEQ multiplex PCR; TCRdb stores just in-frame clones and leaves some out. Here the sample spans about 400,000 clones, around 12% being singletons. General study findings and limits: Sampled from patients, naive, central memory and Treg TCRB repertoires appeared more similar than those sampled from healthy donors. TCRB rearrangement may or may not be influenced by HLA type; here this remained unresolved. The study found fewer insertions and more deletions at VDJ junctions in type 1 diabetes patients. Shortening of TCRB CDR3s, moderate but significant, appeared in all four CD4+ subsets of Type 1 diabetes patients.

This clone was seen a handful of times. The target antigen is unknown. Input material: naive CD4+ T cells from blood. The TCR comes from a man aged 18 to 35 in good health.

In DNA form, the CDR3 reads TGTGCCAGCAGCATCGGGACAGAAGAGACCCAGTACTTC. It encodes CASSIGTEETQYF. The chain carries TRBV7-8 and TRBJ2-5, with 7 bases matching TRBD1. Germline CDR1 and CDR2: SGHVS and FQNEAQ. CDR3 length equals 13 residues. With 5 bases clipped from V and 3 bases from J, the junction kept 3 bases outside the gene matches.